The rows below give T cell receptor beta chains drawn from one sample of a study of blood T cell repertoires in COVID-19. The assay was immunoSEQ multiplex PCR, and TCRdb's table has in-frame clones only and misses some. Of approximately 14,000 clones in the sample, more than 65% were seen once. The sequencing input was peripheral blood. Every receptor here comes from a human donor in a cohort sampled during active COVID-19. CDR3s include the opening cysteine and the closing phenylalanine or tryptophan. A D gene is named only where the DNA matches it firmly. Not all rows give a size; the values are once, few, many and, for expanded clones, a class.

d_call	v_call	j_call	clone_size	cdr3_aa	cdr3_nt
TRBD2	TRBV11-1	TRBJ2-3	-	CASSLQRGTSTDTQYF	TGTGCCAGCAGCTTACAGCGGGGTACTAGCACAGATACGCAGTATTTT
-	TRBV6-5	TRBJ1-4	-	CASRATGYDEKLFF	TGTGCCAGCAGAGCCACAGGGTACGACGAAAAACTGTTTTTT
TRBD2	TRBV7-6	TRBJ2-3	few	CASSLGSGASTDTQYF	TGTGCCAGCAGCTTAGGGAGCGGGGCGAGCACAGATACGCAGTATTTT
TRBD1	TRBV4-2	TRBJ1-5	few	CASSQDAGGNQPQHF	TGTGCCAGCAGCCAAGATGCAGGGGGAAATCAGCCCCAGCATTTT
-	TRBV20-1	TRBJ1-1	-	CSARDILEAFF	TGCAGTGCGAGGGACATCCTTGAAGCTTTCTTT
-	TRBV5-1	TRBJ2-3	once	CASSLGVLATDTQYF	TGCGCCAGCAGCTTGGGAGTTTTAGCCACAGATACGCAGTATTTT
TRBD1	TRBV28	TRBJ2-7	-	CASRTSRDRGPARYEQYF	TGTGCCAGCAGGACTAGCCGGGACAGGGGGCCTGCTCGCTACGAGCAGTACTTC
TRBD1	TRBV7-9	TRBJ2-5	-	CASSLKQGAQETQYF	TGTGCCAGCAGCTTAAAACAGGGGGCTCAAGAGACCCAGTACTTC
-	TRBV28	TRBJ1-6	-	CASREGSPPRDSPLHF	TGTGCCAGCAGGGAGGGCAGCCCTCCTCGGGATTCACCCCTCCACTTT
-	TRBV28	TRBJ1-2	-	CASSSRQWQGKLYGYTF	TGTGCCAGCAGTTCCCGACAGTGGCAGGGGAAGCTGTATGGCTACACCTTC
-	TRBV5-3	TRBJ1-4	-	CARSDGQSLNEKLFF	TGTGCCAGAAGTGACGGACAGAGCCTTAATGAAAAACTGTTTTTT
TRBD1	TRBV5-4	TRBJ1-3	-	CASSQGKDRAGNTIYF	TGTGCCAGCAGCCAAGGGAAGGACAGGGCTGGAAACACCATATATTTT
TRBD1	TRBV7-9	TRBJ2-2	-	CASVATGTGRSGELFF	TGTGCCAGCGTCGCAACCGGGACAGGGAGATCCGGGGAGCTGTTTTTT
TRBD1	TRBV9	TRBJ1-2	-	CASSVGQGAPYGYTF	TGTGCCAGCAGCGTAGGCCAGGGGGCTCCCTATGGCTACACCTTC
-	TRBV29-1	TRBJ2-1	-	CSVGEIIDEQFF	TGCAGCGTTGGCGAGATTATCGATGAGCAGTTCTTC
-	TRBV7-2	TRBJ1-2	-	CASSQDIFQNYGYTF	TGTGCCAGCAGCCAGGACATTTTCCAAAACTATGGCTACACCTTC
-	TRBV5-1	TRBJ2-3	-	CASSPRTLTDTQYF	TGCGCCAGCAGCCCCCGGACTCTGACGGATACGCAGTATTTT
-	TRBV18	TRBJ2-5	-	CASSQVRAETQYF	TGTGCCAGCTCACAGGTGAGGGCAGAGACCCAGTACTTC
-	TRBV7-2	TRBJ2-1	-	CASREGPQTPGVFF	TGTGCCAGCAGAGAGGGTCCGCAGACCCCCGGAGTTTTCTTC
TRBD1	TRBV5-1	TRBJ2-7	-	CASSLGTGGTSYEQYF	TGCGCCAGCAGCTTAGGTACAGGGGGAACCTCCTACGAGCAGTACTTC
-	TRBV19	TRBJ1-4	-	CASSEEATNEKLFF	TGTGCCAGTAGTGAGGAGGCAACTAATGAAAAACTGTTTTTT
TRBD1	TRBV4-3	TRBJ2-7	-	CASSQDLGRGLTFSYEQYF	TGCGCCAGCAGCCAAGATTTGGGCAGGGGGCTTACTTTTTCCTACGAGCAGTACTTC
TRBD1	TRBV14	TRBJ1-2	-	CASSQGQNYGYTF	TGTGCCAGCAGCCAGGGACAGAACTATGGCTACACCTTC
TRBD2	TRBV5-8	TRBJ2-1	-	CASSLGLAGYNEQFF	TGTGCCAGCAGCTTGGGACTAGCGGGGTACAATGAGCAGTTCTTC
-	TRBV9	TRBJ2-1	-	CASSLGTSSNEQFF	TGTGCCAGCAGCTTGGGGACTTCCAGCAATGAGCAGTTCTTC
-	TRBV5-5	TRBJ2-1	-	CASSFDQGAGNEQFF	TGTGCCAGCAGCTTCGACCAGGGAGCGGGCAATGAGCAGTTCTTC
-	TRBV13	TRBJ1-3	once	CASSPRTGANTIYF	TGTGCCAGCAGTCCCCGCACTGGGGCAAACACCATATATTTT
-	TRBV5-4	TRBJ1-3	once	CASSGESGNTIYF	TGTGCCAGCAGCGGAGAATCTGGAAACACCATATATTTT
TRBD1	TRBV2	TRBJ2-2	once	CASRENRGRLTGELFF	TGTGCCAGCAGAGAGAACAGGGGGCGGTTAACCGGGGAGCTGTTTTTT
-	TRBV4-3	TRBJ1-1	-	CASSQDPGKVSEAFF	TGCGCCAGCAGCCAAGACCCGGGGAAGGTCTCTGAAGCTTTCTTT
TRBD2	TRBV7-9	TRBJ2-3	-	CASSSRLAGVADTQYF	TGTGCCAGCAGCTCCCGACTAGCGGGAGTGGCAGATACGCAGTATTTT
-	TRBV28	TRBJ2-7	-	CASSWGDRSYEQYF	TGTGCCAGCAGTTGGGGGGATCGGTCCTACGAGCAGTACTTC
-	TRBV25-1	TRBJ2-7	few	CASSEGGISYEQYF	TGTGCCAGCAGTGAGGGGGGAATCTCCTACGAGCAGTACTTC
-	TRBV19	TRBJ2-3	-	CASTGISGTQYF	TGTGCCAGTACCGGGATTAGCGGTACGCAGTATTTT
-	TRBV25-1	TRBJ2-5	-	CASSDSTGPQETQYF	TGTGCCAGCAGTGACTCGACAGGACCACAAGAGACCCAGTACTTC
TRBD2	TRBV7-2	TRBJ2-7	-	CASSPDFFGRAGDEEQYF	TGTGCCAGCAGCCCAGACTTTTTCGGGAGGGCCGGGGATGAAGAGCAGTACTTC
TRBD1	TRBV5-1	TRBJ1-2	-	CASTPDRAPNYGYTF	TGCGCCAGCACCCCGGACAGGGCCCCCAACTATGGCTACACCTTC
TRBD2	TRBV7-9	TRBJ2-7	-	CASIKSGMNVEQYF	TGTGCCAGCATCAAAAGCGGGATGAACGTCGAGCAGTACTTC
TRBD2	TRBV6-2/TRBV6-3	TRBJ2-3	-	CASSPRLAGDGTDTQYF	TGTGCCAGCAGCCCTAGACTAGCGGGAGACGGCACAGATACGCAGTATTTT
-	TRBV21-1	TRBJ1-3	-	CASSTDRGRVGNTIYF	TGTGCCAGCAGCACAGACAGGGGGCGCGTTGGAAACACCATATATTTT
-	TRBV15	TRBJ1-2	-	CATAAGRVDYGYTF	TGTGCCACTGCGGCGGGAAGGGTTGACTATGGCTACACCTTC
TRBD2	TRBV4-1	TRBJ2-7	few	CASSRQLAGGPYEQYF	TGCGCCAGCAGCCGGCAGCTAGCGGGAGGTCCCTACGAGCAGTACTTC
-	TRBV5-1	TRBJ1-1	-	CASSIQPNTEAFF	TGCGCCAGCAGCATACAGCCTAACACTGAAGCTTTCTTT
-	TRBV20-1	TRBJ1-1	-	CSASSGHEAFF	TGCAGTGCTTCCAGCGGTCATGAAGCTTTCTTT
-	TRBV2	TRBJ1-1	few	CASSEGGLVRTEAFF	TGTGCCAGCAGTGAAGGCGGCTTGGTTCGGACTGAAGCTTTCTTT
-	TRBV5-1	TRBJ2-5	-	CASSYGGGETQYF	TGCGCCAGCAGCTACGGGGGTGGAGAGACCCAGTACTTC
-	TRBV19	TRBJ2-1	-	CASSIRIVAGSPNEQFF	TGTGCCAGTAGTATTCGGATCGTGGCGGGGAGCCCCAATGAGCAGTTCTTC
TRBD2	TRBV11-2	TRBJ2-7	-	CASSPGLAGSYEQYF	TGTGCCAGCAGCCCCGGGCTAGCGGGCTCCTACGAGCAGTACTTC
TRBD1	TRBV9	TRBJ2-7	few	CASSVGQGADEQYF	TGTGCCAGCAGCGTAGGACAGGGGGCGGACGAGCAGTACTTC
TRBD1	TRBV7-3	TRBJ2-5	-	CASSTGTGTQETQYF	TGTGCCAGCAGCACCGGGACAGGGACCCAAGAGACCCAGTACTTC
TRBD2	TRBV5-3	TRBJ2-5	-	CARSLRREEETQYF	TGTGCCAGAAGCTTGCGGCGGGAGGAAGAGACCCAGTACTTC